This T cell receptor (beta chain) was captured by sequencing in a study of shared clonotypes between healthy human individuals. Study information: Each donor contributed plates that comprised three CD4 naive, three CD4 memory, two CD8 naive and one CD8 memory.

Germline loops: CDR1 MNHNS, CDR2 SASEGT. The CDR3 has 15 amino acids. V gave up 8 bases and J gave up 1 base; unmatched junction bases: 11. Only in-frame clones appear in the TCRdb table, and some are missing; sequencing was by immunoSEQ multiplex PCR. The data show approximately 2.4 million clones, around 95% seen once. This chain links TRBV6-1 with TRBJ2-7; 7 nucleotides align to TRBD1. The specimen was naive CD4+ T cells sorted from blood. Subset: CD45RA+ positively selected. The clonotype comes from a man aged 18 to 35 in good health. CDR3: CASYGPGQPSYEQYF. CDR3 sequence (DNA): TGTGCCAGCTACGGACCGGGACAGCCGTCCTACGAGCAGTACTTC.